The rows below give T cell receptor beta chains drawn from one sample of a study of blood T cell repertoires in COVID-19. Sequencing was performed with immunoSEQ multiplex PCR; in TCRdb, only in-frame clones are kept and a portion is missing. This table holds 200,000 to 300,000 clones, roughly 86% found once. The source material was PBMCs or T cells enriched from blood (not recorded which). The receptors were gathered from a woman aged 25 to 39 with acute COVID-19. CDR3s include the opening cysteine and the closing phenylalanine or tryptophan. A D gene is named only where the DNA matches it firmly. Clone size is given for some rows only: seen once, a few or many times, or a class if the clone is expanded.

TRBV15	TRBD1	TRBJ1-1	15	NA	TGTGCCACCAGCGGGGGACAGGGTTCGGGCACTGAAGCTTTCTTT	CATSGGQGSGTEAFF
TRBV6-5	NA	TRBJ2-1	15	NA	TGTGCCAGCAGTAACGACGCTAGCTCCTACAATGAGCAGTTCTTC	CASSNDASSYNEQFF
TRBV28	NA	TRBJ1-2	15	NA	TGTGCCAGCAGTCCTTGGACAAGGGGTAACTATGGCTACACCTTC	CASSPWTRGNYGYTF
TRBV12-3/TRBV12-4	NA	TRBJ2-1	13	NA	TGTGCCAGCAATACAGGGTTTGACGATGAGCAGTTCTTC	CASNTGFDDEQFF
TRBV3-1/TRBV3-2	TRBD2	TRBJ2-5	16	NA	TGTGCCAGCAGCCAAGCTAGCGGGGGGGCCTCGGAGACCCAGTACTTC	CASSQASGGASETQYF
TRBV7-2	NA	TRBJ2-7	13	NA	TGTGCCAGCAGCTTGGCAGGGCCCTACGAGCAGTACTTC	CASSLAGPYEQYF
TRBV6-5	TRBD2	TRBJ2-3	14	once	TGTGCCAGCACCGACGGGGGGACCTCAGATACGCAGTATTTT	CASTDGGTSDTQYF
TRBV11-2	NA	TRBJ1-1	15	NA	TGTGCCAGCAGCTTAGTAGGCGGGGGTTACACTGAAGCTTTCTTT	CASSLVGGGYTEAFF
TRBV4-1	NA	TRBJ1-2	13	NA	TGCGCCAGCAGCCCTTTATTGAGGGTTCTCTACACCTTC	CASSPLLRVLYTF
TRBV27	TRBD1	TRBJ2-7	15	NA	TGTGCCAGCAGTTTAGGTACAGGGGCAGCCTACGAGCAGTACTTC	CASSLGTGAAYEQYF
TRBV5-4	NA	TRBJ1-1	16	NA	TGTGCCAGCAGCTTGGCCAAGACAGGCTTGAACACTGAAGCTTTCTTT	CASSLAKTGLNTEAFF
TRBV7-6	NA	TRBJ1-2	12	NA	TGTGCCAGCAGCTCCAACGGGGGAGGCTACACCTTC	CASSSNGGGYTF
TRBV6-6	NA	TRBJ1-3	14	NA	TGTGCCAGCACCCAATTCAGCTCTGGAAACACCATATATTTT	CASTQFSSGNTIYF
TRBV19	NA	TRBJ1-4	15	NA	TGTGCCAGTAGTATAGGTTTGGCAGGGGATGAAAAACTGTTTTTT	CASSIGLAGDEKLFF
TRBV30	TRBD1	TRBJ1-3	14	NA	TGTGCCTGGACTGGGACAGCCTCTGGAAACACCATATATTTT	CAWTGTASGNTIYF
TRBV11-3	NA	TRBJ2-4	13	few	TGTGCCAGCAGCCTAAGGGGCGAAAACATTCAGTACTTC	CASSLRGENIQYF
TRBV6-6	NA	TRBJ1-1	13	NA	TGTGCCAGCACGGTCGTCATAAACACTGAAGCTTTCTTT	CASTVVINTEAFF
TRBV2	TRBD1	TRBJ2-7	13	NA	TGTGCCAGCAGGGGGGACAGGGACTACGAGCAGTACTTC	CASRGDRDYEQYF
TRBV7-9	NA	TRBJ1-2	12	NA	TGTGCCAGCAGCCCCCGGGGGGGGCATCACATCTTC	CASSPRGGHHIF
TRBV2	TRBD2	TRBJ2-1	17	NA	TGTGCCAGCAGTGAAGGGCTCTGGGACTATTCCTACAATGAGCAGTTCTTC	CASSEGLWDYSYNEQFF
TRBV24-1	NA	TRBJ1-5	15	NA	TGTGCCACCAGTGAACAGGATTGTTGCAATCAGCCCCAGCATTTT	CATSEQDCCNQPQHF
TRBV11-2	NA	TRBJ1-1	15	NA	TGTGCCAGCAGCTTAGATGCGGCCCAGAACACTGAAGCTTTCTTT	CASSLDAAQNTEAFF
TRBV3-1/TRBV3-2	NA	TRBJ2-3	14	NA	TGTGCCAGCAGCCAGACGGGGGTATTAGATACGCAGTATTTT	CASSQTGVLDTQYF